What follows describes a single TCR beta chain. Its antigen is not known. Some clones are missing from TCRdb's copy, which holds only in-frame ones; the method was immunoSEQ multiplex PCR. The sample records 100,000 to 150,000 clones, 93% being singletons. V lost 5 bases and J lost 2, with 10 bases in between. Germline V gives CDR1 KGHSH, CDR2 LQKENI. The CDR3 has 14 residues. The record originates from a study of T cell responses to AZD1222 COVID-19 vaccine. Study details: The study pooled second doses at about 4 or about 12 weeks. Study-wide results and caveats: At study baseline, merely roughly 6 AZD1222 recipients were seropositive. Spike was spanned by vaccine-associated CD4 TCRs, with dominance at 160-218 and 743-854.

The V call is TRBV18, the J call TRBJ1-3; a possible D gene is TRBD1 (5 bases). The sample consisted of peripheral blood, taken on day 0 of AZD1222 vaccination. The source of this sequence is an adult in good health. The chain's CDR3 is CASSSTDPGNTIYF. The CDR3 region has the DNA TGTGCCAGCTCATCGACAGACCCTGGAAACACCATATATTTT. Full variable domain (rest looked up from reference TRBV18 and TRBJ1-3): NAGVMQNPRHLVRRRGQEARLRCSPMKGHSHVYWYRQLPEEGLKFMVYLQKENIIDESGMPKERFSAEFPKEGPSILRIQQVVRGDSAAYFCASSSTDPGNTIYFGEGSWLTVV.